This TCR beta chain was sequenced for a study of blood T cell repertoires in COVID-19. On the study more broadly: Sites in the United States, Italy and Spain provided acute and convalescent COVID-19 samples. Nucleic acid was either cDNA or gDNA, and it came from T cells, B-cell-depleted T cells, or PBMCs.

Authors' methods: Counts of nucleated cells, estimated from reference gene primer amplification, were obtained. Repertoires were generated with immunoSEQ multiplex PCR, while TCRdb's copy carries only in-frame clones and drops some. V and J calls and clone size come straight from that table; D and trimming were deduced from the DNA. The sample has 150,000 or so clones, approximately 81% seen once; the top ten hold about 3%. V was pared by 6 bases and J by 6 bases, with 7 bases of the junction left unmatched. Germline assignment: CDR1 SNHLY and CDR2 FYNNEI. The CDR3 has 13 residues. The specimen was peripheral blood. The receptor's source is a human donor with acute or convalescent COVID-19. The donor label of this sample is uncertain. The chain combines TRBV2 with TRBJ1-2, with 7 bases lining up with TRBD1. This chain's CDR3 is CASSVDRSNGYTF. In nucleotides, the CDR3 is TGTGCCAGCAGCGTGGACAGGAGCAATGGCTACACCTTC.